This T cell receptor (beta chain) is drawn from a study of neurological immune-mediated disorders. Study-level findings and limits: Among expanded clones, no CDR3 amino acid sequences were shared across subjects, a pattern suggesting private repertoires in all groups.

Time point reported: longitudinal time-point 1 (baseline). Unsorted libraries were generated from 2 million PBMCs. These cells had been stored in RNAlater at -80 C. This clonotype was seen many times. Its antigen is still unknown. The J segment lost 6 bases and the V segment lost 5 bases, leaving 6 bases of the junction unmatched. This CDR3 has 15 amino acids. CDR1 is DFQATT, CDR2 SNEGSKA, per germline (reference sequence). 5'RACE generated cDNA with 10-nucleotide random UMIs. TCRdb re-called the 5' RACE reads through MiXCR, storing one row per CDR3 protein. The sample lists around 69,000 distinct CDR3 sequences, approximately 10% occurring once.

This receptor was taken from a man aged 30 to 39 in good health. This rearrangement joins TRBV20-1 to TRBJ2-1; TRBD2 aligns across 14 bases. The sequenced sample consisted of PBMCs. The CDR3 nucleotides read TGCAGTGCTCCCCCCGGGACTAGCGGGAGCAATGAGCAGTTCTTC. Residues: CSAPPGTSGSNEQFF.